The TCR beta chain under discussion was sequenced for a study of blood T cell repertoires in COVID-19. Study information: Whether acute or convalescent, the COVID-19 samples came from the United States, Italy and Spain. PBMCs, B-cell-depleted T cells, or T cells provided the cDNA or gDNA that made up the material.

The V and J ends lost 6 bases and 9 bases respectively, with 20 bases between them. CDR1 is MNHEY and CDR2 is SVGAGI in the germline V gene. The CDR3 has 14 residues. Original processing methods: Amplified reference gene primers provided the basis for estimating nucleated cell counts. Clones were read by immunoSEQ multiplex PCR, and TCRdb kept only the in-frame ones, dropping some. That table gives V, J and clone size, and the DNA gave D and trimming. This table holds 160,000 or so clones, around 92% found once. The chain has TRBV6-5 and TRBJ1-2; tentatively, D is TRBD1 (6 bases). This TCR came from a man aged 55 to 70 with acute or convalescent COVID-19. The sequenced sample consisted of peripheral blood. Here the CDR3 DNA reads TGTGCCAGCAGAATACAGGGCCCCCTCTCGAGCTACACCTTC. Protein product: CASRIQGPLSSYTF.